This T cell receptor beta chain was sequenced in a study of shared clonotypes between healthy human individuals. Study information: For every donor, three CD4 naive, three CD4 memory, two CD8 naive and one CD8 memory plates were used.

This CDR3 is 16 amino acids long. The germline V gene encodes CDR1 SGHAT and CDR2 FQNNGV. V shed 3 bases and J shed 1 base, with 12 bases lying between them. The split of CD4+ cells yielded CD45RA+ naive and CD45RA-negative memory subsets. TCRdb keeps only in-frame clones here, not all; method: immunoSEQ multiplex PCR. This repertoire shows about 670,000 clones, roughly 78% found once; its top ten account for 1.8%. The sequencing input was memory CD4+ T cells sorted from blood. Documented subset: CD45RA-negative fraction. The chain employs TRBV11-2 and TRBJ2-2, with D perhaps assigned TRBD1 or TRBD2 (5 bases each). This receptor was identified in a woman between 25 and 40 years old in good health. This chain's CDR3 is CASSLLARGNTGELFF. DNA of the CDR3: TGTGCCAGCAGCTTGCTTGCGAGGGGGAACACCGGGGAGCTGTTTTTT. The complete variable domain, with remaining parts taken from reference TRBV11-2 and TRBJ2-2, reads EAGVAQSPRYKIIEKRQSVAFWCNPISGHATLYWYQQILGQGPKLLIQFQNNGVVDDSQLPKDRFSAERLKGVDSTLKIQPAKLEDSAVYLCASSLLARGNTGELFFGEGSRLTVL.